The entry that follows covers one T cell receptor (beta chain) sequence. What it binds is unknown. This sample was included in a study of Ad26.COV2.S vaccination and SARS-CoV-2 variants. The study, taken as a whole, reports: Participants in the vaccine arm had higher spike-specific TCR breadth; placebo recipients had lower.

Looked up from germline, CDR1 is SGHRS and CDR2 is YFSETQ. Trimming left V 0 bases short and J 0 bases short, with 12 bases between. The CDR3 runs 17 residues. TCRdb keeps only in-frame clones here, not all; method: immunoSEQ multiplex PCR. The table has hundreds of thousands of clones, 89% seen once. Sample treatment: 15 to 20 received Ad26.COV2.S at low or high dose, single or two shots; five or six received placebo; per-sample allocation not given. Each sample was drawn 63 days after the first injection (of vaccine or placebo). This sample comprised peripheral blood, obtained in a trial of Ad26.COV2.S vaccine versus placebo. The rearrangement joins TRBV5-1 to TRBJ1-4; D is undetermined. This clonotype was sampled from a person aged 18 to 59 who received the Ad26.COV2.S COVID-19 vaccine or a placebo. The chain's CDR3 is CASSLGRVTTTNEKLFF. CDR3 bases: TGCGCCAGCAGCTTGGGTAGGGTGACCACAACTAATGAAAAACTGTTTTTT.